These T cell receptor beta chains were read from a single sample in a study of T cell clones after liver transplantation. The protocol was immunoSEQ multiplex PCR, while the TCRdb copy is restricted to in-frame clones and leaves out a portion. Of around 110,000 clones detected, about nine tenths appear once; the ten largest clones hold 0.75% to 0.85%. This specimen consisted of CD4+ T cells from blood, obtained 12 months after liver transplant. These receptors originate from a human patient who received a liver transplant. Some T cells may trace back to the graft donor. The CDR3 runs from the conserved cysteine through the conserved F or W. D genes are given only for firm matches. Clone size is stated in some rows and not others, as once, few, many or a class when expanded.

clone_size d_call j_call v_call cdr3_nt cdr3_aa
NA TRBD2 TRBJ2-3 TRBV11-2 TGTGCCAGCAGCTCGGGACTAGCGGGACGAACAGATACGCAGTATTTT CASSSGLAGRTDTQYF
NA NA TRBJ1-1 TRBV7-9 TGTGCCAGCAGCGCGGACCGGCCGCAGGGCACTGAAGCTTTCTTT CASSADRPQGTEAFF
NA TRBD2 TRBJ2-3 TRBV7-8 TGTGCCAGCAGCCCGGGACTACAAGCAGATACGCAGTATTTT CASSPGLQADTQYF
NA TRBD1 TRBJ1-2 TRBV5-8 TGTGCCAGCAGCTTAGGACAGGGGATCTTTGGTGGCTACACCTTC CASSLGQGIFGGYTF
NA NA TRBJ1-1 TRBV13 TGTGCCAGCAGCCAATATAGGAGGGCCACGGGAACTGAAGCTTTCTTT CASSQYRRATGTEAFF
once NA TRBJ2-7 TRBV7-8 TGTGCCAGCAGCTTAGGACACCGTTCCTACGAGCAGTACTTC CASSLGHRSYEQYF
few NA TRBJ1-1 TRBV18 TGTGCCAGCTCGGCGCAGGGGACCGACACTGAAGCTTTCTTT CASSAQGTDTEAFF
NA TRBD1 TRBJ1-2 TRBV18 TGTGCCAGCTCACCACCGACAGGACAGGGCCATGGCTACACCTTC CASSPPTGQGHGYTF
NA TRBD2 TRBJ2-3 TRBV5-6 TGTGCCAGCTTTTCTAGCGGCGGGAGCACAGATACGCAGTATTTT CASFSSGGSTDTQYF
NA NA TRBJ2-5 TRBV7-8 TGTGCCAGCAGCTTAAAGGAACAAGGGACCCAGTACTTC CASSLKEQGTQYF
once TRBD1 TRBJ1-1 TRBV19 TGTGCCAGTAGTAGCGACAGGGTGAACACTGAAGCTTTCTTT CASSSDRVNTEAFF
NA NA TRBJ2-1 TRBV12-5 TGTGCTAGTGGTTTGGTACAGGAGCAGTTCTTC CASGLVQEQFF
NA TRBD2 TRBJ2-2 TRBV7-7 TGTGCTAGCAGCTCGTTAGCGTCTAGCGGGAGGCTTACGAACACCGGGGAGCTGTTTTTT CASSSLASSGRLTNTGELFF
NA TRBD1 TRBJ2-1 TRBV25-1 TGTGCCAGCAGTGATCCGGCCAGGGGGTTAAATGAGCAGTTCTTC CASSDPARGLNEQFF
NA TRBD1 TRBJ1-2 TRBV19 TGTGCCAGTAGCGAGACAGGGGGCGCCGGACGACGAGGCTACACCTTC CASSETGGAGRRGYTF
NA TRBD1 TRBJ2-1 TRBV28 TGTGCCAGCAGCTCGGGACAGGGTAGCCATGAGCAGTTCTTC CASSSGQGSHEQFF
NA NA TRBJ1-2 TRBV9 TGTGCCAGCAGCGTGGACAGTAACTATGGCTACACCTTC CASSVDSNYGYTF
NA TRBD1 TRBJ2-7 TRBV4-1 TGCGCCAGCAGCCACCGACAGGGGCTCTACGAGCAGTACTTC CASSHRQGLYEQYF
NA NA TRBJ2-7 TRBV5-1 TGCGCCAGCAGCGCGTCCGCTCCGTCCGAGCAGTACTTC CASSASAPSEQYF
NA NA TRBJ1-2 TRBV6-1 TGTGCCAGCAGTCAGACAGTGGGCTATGGCTACACCTTC CASSQTVGYGYTF
NA NA TRBJ2-7 TRBV6-1 TGTGCCAGCAGGTTTTCAATCAGCGAGCAGTACTTC CASRFSISEQYF
once NA TRBJ1-2 TRBV6-6 TGTGCCAGCAGGGCTCGGGACGGCGCTGGCTACACCTTC CASRARDGAGYTF
NA TRBD1 TRBJ2-5 TRBV19 TGTGCCAGTAGTATAGGTGGAACAGGGGGCGCGGAGACCCAGTACTTC CASSIGGTGGAETQYF
NA NA TRBJ2-2 TRBV4-3 TGCGCCAGCAGCCAAGAAATACAGCGAGACACCGGGGAGCTGTTTTTT CASSQEIQRDTGELFF
NA NA TRBJ2-3 TRBV4-3 TGCGCCAGCAGCCAATTGGCGAGGGATACGCAGTATTTT CASSQLARDTQYF
NA NA TRBJ1-5 TRBV5-6 TGTGCCAGCAGCTTGGTCGCCAGCAATCAGCCCCAGCATTTT CASSLVASNQPQHF
NA NA TRBJ2-1 TRBV7-2 TGTGCCAGCAGCTTATCCGCATACAATGAGCAGTTCTTC CASSLSAYNEQFF
NA NA TRBJ2-7 TRBV9 TGTGCCAGCAGCACGGGACTCCGGGGCGAGCAGTACTTC CASSTGLRGEQYF
once TRBD1 TRBJ1-1 TRBV29-1 TGCAGCGTTGACCCAGGACAGGGGGCGCAAGCTTTCTTT CSVDPGQGAQAFF
NA NA TRBJ2-1 TRBV6-1 TGTGCCAGCAGTGAATCTCTGGCTCGGAATGAGCAGTTCTTC CASSESLARNEQFF
NA TRBD1 TRBJ1-2 TRBV28 TGTGCCAGCAGTTCCGACAGGGGGCTACATGGCTACACCTTC CASSSDRGLHGYTF
NA NA TRBJ2-2 TRBV29-1 TGCAGCGTGTCCGGACTTGTGGGGTACGGGGAGCTGTTTTTT CSVSGLVGYGELFF
NA NA TRBJ1-2 TRBV9 TGTGCCAGCAGCGAGACCCCCCTTAGTGGCTACACCTTC CASSETPLSGYTF
NA TRBD1 TRBJ2-2 TRBV30 TGTGCCTTGCCTCCGACAGGGAAAACCACCGGGGAGCTGTTTTTT CALPPTGKTTGELFF
NA NA TRBJ2-3 TRBV29-1 TGCAGCGTTGTAATGTATACGCAGTATTTT CSVVMYTQYF
NA NA TRBJ2-2 TRBV9 TGTGCCAGCAGCCAGACGGCGGCCGGGGAGCTGTTTTTT CASSQTAAGELFF
NA NA TRBJ1-2 TRBV7-6 TGTGCCAGCAGCTTGGCACAGGACGGGACAGGCTACACCTTC CASSLAQDGTGYTF
NA TRBD1 TRBJ1-1 TRBV28 TGTGCCAGCAGTTCCTTGGACAGGCCGAACACTGAAGCTTTCTTT CASSSLDRPNTEAFF
NA NA TRBJ1-4 TRBV11-2 TGTGCCAGCAGCTTAGGGACCTTGGGGGGAAATGAAAAACTGTTTTTT CASSLGTLGGNEKLFF
few NA TRBJ2-1 TRBV20-1 TGCAGTGCTGGCCGGCCAGTCGTCTTC CSAGRPVVF
NA NA TRBJ1-2 TRBV18 TGTGCCAGCTCACCAGAGGTTCACTATGGCTACACCTTC CASSPEVHYGYTF
NA NA TRBJ1-2 TRBV9 TGTGCCAGCAGCGTAGGGGGTGGGTATGCTGACTATGGCTACACCTTC CASSVGGGYADYGYTF
once TRBD1 TRBJ2-1 TRBV5-1 TGCGCCAGCAGCTCCGGGACAGGGGTTTACAATGAGCAGTTCTTC CASSSGTGVYNEQFF
NA TRBD2 TRBJ2-2 TRBV7-3 TGTGCCAGCAGCCCCACTAGCGGGACAACCGGGGAGCTGTTTTTT CASSPTSGTTGELFF
NA NA TRBJ1-3 TRBV19 TGTGCCAGTATCCCGGACACATCCTTCTCTGGAAACACCATATATTTT CASIPDTSFSGNTIYF
NA NA TRBJ1-1 TRBV2 TGTGCCAGCGAGGACAGGAACACTGAAGCTTTCTTT CASEDRNTEAFF
NA TRBD2 TRBJ2-7 TRBV19 TGTGCCAGTAGTATTGGACTAGCGGGAGCCGAGCAGTACTTC CASSIGLAGAEQYF
many NA TRBJ2-2 TRBV5-1 TGCGCCAGCAGCTTGGACGCCACGAACACCGGGGAGCTGTTTTTT CASSLDATNTGELFF
NA NA TRBJ1-3 TRBV5-1 TGCGCCAGCAGCTTAGTCGGACTCGACTCTGGAAACACCATATATTTT CASSLVGLDSGNTIYF
NA TRBD2 TRBJ2-1 TRBV2 TGTGCCAGCGCTGAAGGACTAGCGGGATATAATGAGCAGTTCTTC CASAEGLAGYNEQFF
NA NA TRBJ2-1 TRBV7-9 TGTGCCAGCAGCTTAGCACCCGTTCTAAATGAGCAGTTCTTC CASSLAPVLNEQFF
NA NA TRBJ2-7 TRBV11-3 TGTGCCAGCAGCTTAGCGTGGGAGAGGGGCTACGAGCAGTACTTC CASSLAWERGYEQYF
NA NA TRBJ1-1 TRBV9 TGTGCCAGCAGCGTAGAACCGGGACACCGGAACACTGAAGCTTTCTTT CASSVEPGHRNTEAFF
NA TRBD2 TRBJ2-5 TRBV2 TGTGCCAGCAGGGCGGGACTAGCGGGAGTAGAGACCCAGTACTTC CASRAGLAGVETQYF